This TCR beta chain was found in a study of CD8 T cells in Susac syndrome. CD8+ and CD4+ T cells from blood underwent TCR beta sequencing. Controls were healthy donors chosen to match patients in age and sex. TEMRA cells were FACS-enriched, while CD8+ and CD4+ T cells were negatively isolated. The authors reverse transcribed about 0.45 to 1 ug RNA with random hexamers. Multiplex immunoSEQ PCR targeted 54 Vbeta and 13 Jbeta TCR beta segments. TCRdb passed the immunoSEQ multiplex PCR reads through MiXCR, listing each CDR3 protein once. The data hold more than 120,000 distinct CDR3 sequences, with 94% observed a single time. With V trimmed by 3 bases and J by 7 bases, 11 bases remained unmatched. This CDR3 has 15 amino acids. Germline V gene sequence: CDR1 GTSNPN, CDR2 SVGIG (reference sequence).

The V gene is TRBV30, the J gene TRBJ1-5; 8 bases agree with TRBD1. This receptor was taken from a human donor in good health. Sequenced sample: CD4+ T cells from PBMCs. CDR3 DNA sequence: TGTGCCTGGAGCGCCACCCGGGCAGGGGGCCAGCCCCAGCATTTT. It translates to CAWSATRAGGQPQHF. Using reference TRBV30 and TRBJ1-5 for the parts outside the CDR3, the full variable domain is SQTIHQWPATLVQPVGSPLSLECTVEGTSNPNLYWYRQAAGRGLQLLFYSVGIGQISSEVPQNLSASRPQDRQFILSSKKLLLSDSGFYLCAWSATRAGGQPQHFGDGTRLSIL.